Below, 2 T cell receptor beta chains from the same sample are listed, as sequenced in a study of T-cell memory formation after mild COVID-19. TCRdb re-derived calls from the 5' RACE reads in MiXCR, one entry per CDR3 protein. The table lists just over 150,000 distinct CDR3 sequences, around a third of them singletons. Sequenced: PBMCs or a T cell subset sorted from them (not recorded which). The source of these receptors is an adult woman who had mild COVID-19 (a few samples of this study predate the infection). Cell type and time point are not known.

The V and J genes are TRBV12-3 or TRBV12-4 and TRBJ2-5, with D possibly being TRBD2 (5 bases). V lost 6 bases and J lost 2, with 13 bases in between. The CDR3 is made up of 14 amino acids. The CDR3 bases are TGTGCCAGCAGCCCCGGGGTGGTACAAGAGACCCAGTACTTC. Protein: CASSPGVVQETQYF.

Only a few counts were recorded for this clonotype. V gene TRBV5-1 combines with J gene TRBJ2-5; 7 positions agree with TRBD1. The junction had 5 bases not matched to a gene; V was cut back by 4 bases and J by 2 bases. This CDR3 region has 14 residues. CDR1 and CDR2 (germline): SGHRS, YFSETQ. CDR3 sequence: CASSPGQTQETQYF. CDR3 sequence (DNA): TGCGCCAGCAGCCCGGGACAGACACAAGAGACCCAGTACTTC.